The 5 T cell receptor beta chains reported below all come from one sample, sequenced in a study of T cell repertoires in cytomegalovirus infection. TCRdb redid the calling of the reads with MiXCR, one entry per CDR3 protein. The sample holds roughly 300,000 distinct CDR3 sequences, around 9.5% seen once. The sequenced material came from PBMCs. These TCRs come from a human donor in good health (CMV status not recorded). Some clones in this sample may be carry-over from other donors' samples.

The rearrangement uses TRBV28 and TRBJ2-1, with D tentatively TRBD1 or TRBD2 (6 bases each). The length of the CDR3 is 15 residues. The V gene lost 5 bases and the J gene lost 7 bases, with 18 bases spanning the gap. CDR1 MDHEN and CDR2 SYDVKM come from the germline V gene. The CDR3 nucleotides read TGTGCCAGCAGTCTAGGGGGTTTCGGGGGAAATGAGCAGTTCTTC. Its translation is CASSLGGFGGNEQFF.

This clonotype was counted only a few times. The rearrangement links TRBV7-8 to TRBJ1-2, with D possibly matching TRBD1 (5 bases). The germline V and J ends were trimmed by 5 bases and 0 bases, with 19 bases remaining between them. Looked up from germline, CDR1 is SGHVS and CDR2 is FQNEAQ. This CDR3 spans 17 amino acids. This CDR3 reads CASSPNRDVISNYGYTF. In nucleotides, the CDR3 is TGTGCCAGCAGCCCAAACCGGGACGTCATTTCTAACTATGGCTACACCTTC.

This clonotype was found many times. The chain joins TRBV7-2 to TRBJ1-3, with D unclear. From germline, CDR1 is SGHTA and CDR2 FQGNSA. V lost 4 bases and J lost 1, with 11 bases in between. This CDR3 region has 15 residues. The CDR3 protein is CASSSDADSGNTIYF. The CDR3 coding sequence is TGTGCCAGCAGCTCCGACGCAGATTCTGGAAACACCATATATTTT.

This clonotype has a handful of counts. The chain couples TRBV7-2 to TRBJ2-3; maybe TRBD2 (5 bases). There are 16 residues in the CDR3. Trimming cost V 4 bases and J 0 bases, with 14 bases left between them. In germline, CDR1 is SGHTA, CDR2 FQGNSA. In nucleotides, the CDR3 is TGTGCCAGCAGCTCTCTAAGCGGTACTAGCACAGATACGCAGTATTTT. This translates into CASSSLSGTSTDTQYF.

On this clonotype itself: A single base separates this from a much larger clone, so it may be a read error. The V and J genes are TRBV4-3 and TRBJ2-3, with 9 bases that match TRBD1. From germline, CDR1 is LGHNA and CDR2 YSLEER. CDR3 length: 16 residues. CDR3 residues: CTSSQDKTGGQDTQYF. The CDR3, as DNA: TGCACCAGCAGCCAAGATAAAACAGGGGGCCAAGATACGCAGTATTTT.